This TCR beta chain was found in a study of beta chain features in type 1 diabetes. The single heparinised draw taken from each donor contained 90 to 150 mL of blood on average. CD4+ naive, central memory, regulatory and stem cell-like memory cells were sorted via CD45RO/CCR7/CD25/CD127/CD95/CD27. Purity exceeded 98% in all sorted populations. Comments on this clone: The antigen remains unidentified.

Study-level results: TCRB CDR3 length was moderately but significantly reduced in all four CD4+ subsets of Type 1 diabetes patients.

The sequenced template was cDNA made from the entire isolated RNA. Assay: immunoSEQ multiplex PCR; the TCRdb copy retains only in-frame clones and omits some. The sample contains 970,000 or so clones, 17% of which appear only once. The sequenced material came from naive CD4+ T cells from blood. The source is a woman between 18 and 29 years old in good health.

CDR3 amino acids: CASMGRFRPQHF. CDR3 DNA: TGTGCCAGCATGGGGAGATTTAGGCCCCAGCATTTT. V usage is TRBV19 and J usage is TRBJ1-5; D gene unclear. The germline gives CDR1 LNHDA, CDR2 SQIVND (reference sequence). This CDR3 is 12 amino acids long. The V end lost 9 bases, the J end lost 9 bases, and 15 bases lay between the germline ends.